The 23 T cell receptor beta chains presented below share a single source sample, sequenced in a study of CD8 T cells in ankylosing spondylitis. TCRdb ran MiXCR on the 5' RACE reads and lists one entry per CDR3 protein. The sample consists of around 130,000 distinct CDR3 sequences, about a sixth of them appearing once. Their cognate antigens are unknown. Notes on the study in general: There was a TCR beta motif, made of 7 or 8 highly homologous variants, that appeared characteristic of ankylosing spondylitis blood.

Material: blood, either unsorted or a sorted T cell fraction (not recorded which). The source is a male donor with ankylosing spondylitis.

This rearrangement joins TRBV7-9 to TRBJ1-1, with TRBD1 as a possible D gene (6 bases). V was pared by 5 bases and J by 0 bases, with 19 bases between. The CDR3 runs to 17 residues. Germline assignment: CDR1 SEHNR and CDR2 FQNEAQ (reference sequence). The chain's CDR3 is CASSLPEQGPLNTEAFF. CDR3 nucleotides: TGTGCCAGCAGCCTACCAGAACAGGGTCCCTTGAACACTGAAGCTTTCTTT.

This clonotype was observed a handful of times. The chain carries TRBV3-1 and TRBJ2-5; D is tentatively TRBD1 or TRBD2 (6 bases each). V lost 0 bases and J lost 2, with 10 bases in between. The CDR3 spans 15 residues. Germline V gives CDR1 LGHDT, CDR2 YNNKEL (reference sequence). Written as DNA, the CDR3 is TGTGCCAGCAGCCAAGATGGAGGGGGACAAGAGACCCAGTACTTC. Its translation is CASSQDGGGQETQYF.

This clonotype was picked up a small number of times. This chain connects TRBV10-2 to TRBJ1-2; the D gene is possibly TRBD1 (6 bases). V lost 0 bases, J lost 2 bases, and 16 bases lay in between. The CDR3 extends over 17 amino acids. The V gene's germline CDR1 is WSHSY and CDR2 SAAADI. The CDR3 region is CASSESRWTVKNYGYTF. The CDR3 DNA is TGCGCCAGCAGTGAGTCGAGGTGGACAGTAAAAAACTATGGCTACACCTTC.

The V and J genes are TRBV24-1 and TRBJ1-1; D remains ambiguous. V was cut by 4 bases and J by 9 bases, with 11 bases left in between. CDR1 and CDR2 from the germline V gene are KGHDR and SFDVKD. CDR3 length: 12 amino acids. The CDR3 nucleotides read TGTGCCACCAGTGAAGGCGCCGGGAAAGCTTTCTTT. Residues: CATSEGAGKAFF.

V and J are TRBV4-3 and TRBJ2-2; 8 bases line up with TRBD1. Trimming took 0 bases from V and 4 from J; bases not matched to a gene: 7. The CDR3 is made up of 17 amino acids. Per germline, CDR1 LGHNA and CDR2 YSLEER. The CDR3 DNA is TGCGCCAGCAGCCAAGATACTAGGACAGGGCGCACCGGGGAGCTGTTTTTT. Amino acids: CASSQDTRTGRTGELFF.

In its sample, this clonotype was seen a few times. The chain joins TRBV7-9 to TRBJ2-7; possible D gene TRBD2, 6 bases. With 5 bases removed from V and 3 bases from J, the gap between germline ends came to 11 bases. Germline CDR1 is SEHNR and CDR2 is FQNEAQ (reference sequence). CDR3 size: 13 residues. CDR3 coding DNA: TGTGCCAGCAGCCTCCGGGACTTCTACGAGCAGTACTTC. Its protein product is CASSLRDFYEQYF.

V is TRBV25-1 and J is TRBJ2-5; 8 bases line up with TRBD2. The ends lost 4 bases at V and 5 bases at J; junction bases unmatched: 12. The CDR3 has 16 amino acids. Germline V gene sequence: CDR1 MGHDK, CDR2 SYGVNS. The CDR3 protein is CASSAEAGAVVETQYF. The CDR3 bases are TGTGCCAGCAGTGCAGAAGCGGGAGCGGTTGTGGAGACCCAGTACTTC.

In regard to this clonotype: A much bigger clone sits one base away, suggesting this may be a read error. The rearrangement links TRBV19 to TRBJ1-5; TRBD1 agrees at 7 bases. The CDR3 has 14 residues. CDR1 is LNHDA and CDR2 is SQIVND in the germline V gene (reference sequence). In DNA form, the CDR3 reads TGTGCCAGTGGTATTGGTCAGGGGGACCAGCCCCAGCATTTT. The encoded protein is CASGIGQGDQPQHF.

The CDR3 is CASSWSGSGGGQPQHF. Written as DNA, the CDR3 is TGTGCCAGCAGTTGGTCTGGATCAGGTGGGGGTCAGCCCCAGCATTTT. This chain uses TRBV27 with TRBJ1-5; D might be TRBD1 (5 bases). V shed 4 bases and J shed 6 bases, with 19 bases lying between them. The CDR3 contains 16 residues. CDR1 MNHEY and CDR2 SMNVEV come from the germline V gene (reference sequence).

The rearrangement links TRBV20-1 to TRBJ2-7; tentatively, D is TRBD2 (7 bases). Germline CDR1 is DFQATT and CDR2 is SNEGSKA (reference sequence). CDR3 length equals 15 residues. V shed 5 bases and J shed 2 bases, with 19 bases lying between them. CDR3 sequence (DNA): TGCAGTGCTCCCCTAGGGGGAGGGGTAACCTACGAGCAGTACTTC. Its protein is CSAPLGGGVTYEQYF.

This clonotype has just a few counts. The V call is TRBV28, the J call TRBJ1-6, with 8 bases that match TRBD1. CDR1 is MDHEN, CDR2 SYDVKM, per germline. The length of the CDR3 is 12 residues. Trimming took 10 bases from V and 9 from J; bases not matched to a gene: 5. CDR3 coding DNA: TGTGCCACGACAGGGGTTGCTTCACCCCTCCACTTT. It specifies CATTGVASPLHF.

The chain recombines TRBV2 with TRBJ2-1, with D hard to call. From germline, CDR1 is SNHLY and CDR2 FYNNEI. The CDR3 is 12 amino acids. With 8 bases removed from V and 3 bases from J, the gap between germline ends came to 8 bases. CDR3 in DNA: TGTGCCAGCCGACCGAACTACAATGAGCAGTTCTTC. Its translation: CASRPNYNEQFF.

V usage is TRBV7-9 and J usage is TRBJ2-7; 7 bases fit TRBD1. The germline V gene has CDR1 SEHNR and CDR2 FQNEAQ (reference sequence). Trimming at V came to 7 bases and at J to 1 base, leaving 7 bases not matched to a gene. The CDR3 contains 14 residues. The CDR3 loop is CASTQGVISYEQYF. The CDR3 bases are TGTGCCAGCACTCAGGGGGTGATTTCCTACGAGCAGTACTTC.

In this sample, this clonotype turned up a few times. The rearrangement uses TRBV12-5 and TRBJ1-2; D call uncertain. This CDR3 contains 12 residues. Germline V gene data show CDR1 as LGHNT and CDR2 as FRNRAP. V was pared by 0 bases and J by 7 bases, with 6 bases between. The CDR3 loop is CASGLVPFGYTF. CDR3 sequence (DNA): TGTGCTAGTGGTTTGGTACCATTTGGCTACACCTTC.

The rearrangement joins TRBV13 to TRBJ1-2; 10 bases are shared with TRBD1. CDR3 length equals 13 residues. Germline assignment: CDR1 PRHDT and CDR2 FYEKMQ (reference sequence). V trimming: 4 bases; J trimming: 6 bases; junction bases outside the gene matches: 2. In DNA form, the CDR3 reads TGTGCCAGCAGCTGGGGACAGGGGAATGGCTACACCTTC. As protein: CASSWGQGNGYTF.

This clonotype was recorded a few times. The J gene is TRBJ2-7, the V gene TRBV7-9; possibly TRBD1 or TRBD2 for D (6 bases each). CDR3 length equals 14 residues. Germline V gene lookup returns CDR1 SEHNR and CDR2 FQNEAQ (reference sequence). The V end was cut by 2 bases, the J end by 2 bases, with 10 bases between. The CDR3 region has the DNA TGTGCCAGCAGCTTATTAGGGGGGACCTACGAGCAGTACTTC. It encodes CASSLLGGTYEQYF.

The chain has TRBV9 and TRBJ2-5; maybe TRBD2 (5 bases). V lost 3 bases and J lost 4, with 13 bases in between. The CDR3 runs 14 residues. In germline, CDR1 is SGDLS, CDR2 YYNGEE. Here the CDR3 DNA reads TGTGCCAGCAGCGACGGGATTCGGGGAGAGACCCAGTACTTC. It yields the protein CASSDGIRGETQYF.

This chain links TRBV6-5 with TRBJ1-3; D gene ambiguous. CDR1 is MNHEY, CDR2 SVGAGI, per germline. V shed 0 bases and J shed 1 base, with 13 bases lying between them. The CDR3 is 17 amino acids. CDR3: CASSYSVSAESGNTIYF. The CDR3 DNA follows: TGTGCCAGCAGTTACTCGGTTTCGGCAGAGTCTGGAAACACCATATATTTT.

This clonotype showed up many times. The V gene is TRBV15, the J gene TRBJ2-4, with D possibly TRBD1 on 5 matching bases. Trimming shortened V by 0 bases and J by 4 bases, and 13 bases separated the two germline ends. The CDR3 has 16 amino acids. CDR1 and CDR2 from the germline V gene are LNHNV and YYDKDF (reference sequence). The CDR3 sequence: CATSRDPRVLKNIQYF. Here the CDR3 DNA reads TGTGCCACCAGCAGAGACCCCAGGGTTTTAAAAAACATTCAGTACTTC.

This clonotype was detected only a few times. The chain employs TRBV29-1 and TRBJ2-1, with TRBD2 identical over 13 bases. Germline V CDR1 and CDR2: SQVTM, ANQGSEA. Germline trimming cut 6 bases from V and 7 bases from J; bases unmatched to any gene: 6. This CDR3 spans 14 amino acids. The CDR3 DNA sequence: TGCAGCGTCGTAGGACTAGCGGGAGTTAATGAGCAGTTCTTC. As protein: CSVVGLAGVNEQFF.

This clonotype was counted between two and nine times. V gene TRBV28 combines with J gene TRBJ2-1; D may correspond to TRBD1 or TRBD2 (5 bases each). V lost 1 base and J lost 5, with 18 bases in between. CDR1 and CDR2 (germline): MDHEN, SYDVKM. There are 17 residues in the CDR3. Here the CDR3 reads CASSLFPPRDGNNEQFF. CDR3 in DNA: TGTGCCAGCAGTTTATTCCCTCCACGGGACGGAAACAATGAGCAGTTCTTC.

The chain employs TRBV27 and TRBJ2-7; D may correspond to TRBD1 or TRBD2 (5 bases each). Trimming cost V 3 bases and J 2 bases, with 11 bases left between them. The germline gives CDR1 MNHEY, CDR2 SMNVEV (reference sequence). The CDR3 runs 14 residues. The CDR3 DNA reads as TGTGCCAGCAGTTTCGCCGGGGCCGCCTACGAGCAGTACTTC. As protein: CASSFAGAAYEQYF.

This clonotype has just a few counts. The chain combines TRBV7-9 with TRBJ2-7; D is ambiguous. Trimming shortened V by 7 bases and J by 3 bases, and 13 bases separated the two germline ends. Germline V gene data show CDR1 as SEHNR and CDR2 as FQNEAQ (reference sequence). CDR3 length: 13 residues. The CDR3 nucleotides are TGTGCCAGCACCAATGACGAAGGCTACGAGCAGTACTTC. Its protein product is CASTNDEGYEQYF.